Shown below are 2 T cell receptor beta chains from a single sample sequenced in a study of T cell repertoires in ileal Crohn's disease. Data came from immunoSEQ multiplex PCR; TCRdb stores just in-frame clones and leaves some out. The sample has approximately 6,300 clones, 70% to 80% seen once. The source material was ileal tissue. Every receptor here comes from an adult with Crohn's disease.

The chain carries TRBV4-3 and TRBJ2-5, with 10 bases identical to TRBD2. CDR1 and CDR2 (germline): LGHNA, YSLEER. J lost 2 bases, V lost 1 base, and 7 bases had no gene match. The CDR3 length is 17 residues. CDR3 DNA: TGCGCCAGCAGCCAAGGTCTAGCGGGAGATACGCAAGAGACCCAGTACTTC. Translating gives CASSQGLAGDTQETQYF.

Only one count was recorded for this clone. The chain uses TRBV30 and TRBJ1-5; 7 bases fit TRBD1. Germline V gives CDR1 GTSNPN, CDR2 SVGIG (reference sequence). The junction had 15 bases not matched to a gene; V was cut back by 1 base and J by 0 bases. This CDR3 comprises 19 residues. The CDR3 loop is CAWSARPGQRLTSNQPQHF. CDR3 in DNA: TGTGCCTGGAGTGCAAGACCGGGACAGAGATTAACTAGCAATCAGCCCCAGCATTTT.